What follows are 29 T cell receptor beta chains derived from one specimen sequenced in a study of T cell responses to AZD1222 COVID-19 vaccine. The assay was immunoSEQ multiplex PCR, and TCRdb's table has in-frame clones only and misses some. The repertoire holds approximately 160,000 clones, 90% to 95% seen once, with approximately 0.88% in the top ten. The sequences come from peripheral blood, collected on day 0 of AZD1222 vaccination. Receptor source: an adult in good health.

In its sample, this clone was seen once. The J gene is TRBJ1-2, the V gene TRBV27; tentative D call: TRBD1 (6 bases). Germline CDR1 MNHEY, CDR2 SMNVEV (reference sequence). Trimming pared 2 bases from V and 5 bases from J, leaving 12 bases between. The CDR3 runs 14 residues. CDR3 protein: CASSLNQGTYGYTF. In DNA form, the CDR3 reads TGTGCCAGCAGTTTAAATCAGGGGACGTATGGCTACACCTTC.

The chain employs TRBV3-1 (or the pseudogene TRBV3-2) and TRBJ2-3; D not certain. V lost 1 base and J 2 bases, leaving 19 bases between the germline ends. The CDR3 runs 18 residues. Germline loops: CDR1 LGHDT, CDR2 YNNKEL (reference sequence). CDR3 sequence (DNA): TGTGCCAGCAGCCAAGTTACAGAGCCAACACACGACACAGATACGCAGTATTTT. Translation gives CASSQVTEPTHDTDTQYF.

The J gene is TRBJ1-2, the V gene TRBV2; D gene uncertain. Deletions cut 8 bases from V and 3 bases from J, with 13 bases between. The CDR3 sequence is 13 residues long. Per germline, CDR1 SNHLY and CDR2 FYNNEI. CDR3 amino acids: CASLKNGYYGYTF. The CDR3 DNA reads TGTGCCAGCTTAAAAAACGGATACTATGGCTACACCTTC.

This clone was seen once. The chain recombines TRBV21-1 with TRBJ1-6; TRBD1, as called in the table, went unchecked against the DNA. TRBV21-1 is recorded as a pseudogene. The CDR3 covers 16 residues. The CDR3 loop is CASSNRGLVSNSPLHF. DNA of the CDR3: TGTGCCAGCAGCAACAGGGGGCTGGTGTCCAATTCACCCCTCCACTTT.

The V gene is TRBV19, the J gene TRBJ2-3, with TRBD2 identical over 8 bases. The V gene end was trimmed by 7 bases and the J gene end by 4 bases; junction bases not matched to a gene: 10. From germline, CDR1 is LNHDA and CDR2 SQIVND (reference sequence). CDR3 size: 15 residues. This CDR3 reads CASKSSGPGPDTQYF. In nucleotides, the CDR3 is TGTGCCAGTAAGTCTAGCGGGCCGGGCCCAGATACGCAGTATTTT.

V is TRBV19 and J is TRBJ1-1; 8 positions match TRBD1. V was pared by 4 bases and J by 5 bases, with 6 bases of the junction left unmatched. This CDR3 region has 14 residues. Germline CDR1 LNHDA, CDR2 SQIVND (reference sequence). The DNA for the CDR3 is TGTGCCAGTAGTACCTTGACAGGGGAAACTGAAGCTTTCTTT. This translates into CASSTLTGETEAFF.

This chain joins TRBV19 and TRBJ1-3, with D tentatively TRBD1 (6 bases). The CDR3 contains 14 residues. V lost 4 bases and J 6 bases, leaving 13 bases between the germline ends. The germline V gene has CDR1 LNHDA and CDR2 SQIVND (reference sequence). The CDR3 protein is CASSRTDDLNTIYF. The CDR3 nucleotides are TGTGCCAGTAGTAGGACAGACGATCTAAACACCATATATTTT.

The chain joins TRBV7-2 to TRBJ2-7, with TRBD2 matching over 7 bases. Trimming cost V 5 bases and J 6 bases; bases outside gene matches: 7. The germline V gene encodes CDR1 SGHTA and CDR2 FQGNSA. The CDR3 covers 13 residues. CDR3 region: CASSTRLAGEQYF. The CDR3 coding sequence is TGTGCCAGCAGCACCCGACTAGCTGGCGAGCAGTACTTC.

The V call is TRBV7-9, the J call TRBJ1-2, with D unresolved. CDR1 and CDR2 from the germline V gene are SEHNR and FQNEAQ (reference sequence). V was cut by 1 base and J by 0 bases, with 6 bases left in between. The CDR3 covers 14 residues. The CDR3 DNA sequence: TGTGCCAGCAGCTTAGGGGAGCCTAACTATGGCTACACCTTC. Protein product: CASSLGEPNYGYTF.

The CDR3 DNA follows: TGTGCCAGCAGCGGGTGGGGACAGGGGGCGACTAATGAAAAACTGTTTTTT. Protein: CASSGWGQGATNEKLFF. The chain is built from TRBV7-9 and TRBJ1-4, with 12 bases that match TRBD1. V lost 5 bases, J lost 2 bases, and 6 bases stayed unmatched. Germline V lookup: CDR1 SEHNR, CDR2 FQNEAQ (reference sequence). This CDR3 is built from 17 residues.

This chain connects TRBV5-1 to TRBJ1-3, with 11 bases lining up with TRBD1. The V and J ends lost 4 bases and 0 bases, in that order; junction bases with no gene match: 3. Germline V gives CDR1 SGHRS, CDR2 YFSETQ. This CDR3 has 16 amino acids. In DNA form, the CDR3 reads TGCGCCAGCAGCCCTGGACAGGGGGCCTCTGGAAACACCATATATTTT. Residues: CASSPGQGASGNTIYF.

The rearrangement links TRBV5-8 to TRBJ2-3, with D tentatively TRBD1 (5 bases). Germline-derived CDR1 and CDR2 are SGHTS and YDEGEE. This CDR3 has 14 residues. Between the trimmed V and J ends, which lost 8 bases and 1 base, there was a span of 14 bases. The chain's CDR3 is CARPQGSGTDTQYF. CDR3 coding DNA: TGTGCCAGACCCCAGGGATCTGGCACAGATACGCAGTATTTT.

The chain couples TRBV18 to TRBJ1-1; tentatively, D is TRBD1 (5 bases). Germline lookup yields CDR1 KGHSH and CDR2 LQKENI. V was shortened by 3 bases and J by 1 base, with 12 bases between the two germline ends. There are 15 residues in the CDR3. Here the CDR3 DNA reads TGTGCCAGCTCACCTCTCGGACACCAGAACACTGAAGCTTTCTTT. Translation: CASSPLGHQNTEAFF.

CDR3 sequence (DNA): TGTGCCAGCAGTGAAAGCCGATTCTCTGGAAACACCATATATTTT. Amino acids: CASSESRFSGNTIYF. This chain links TRBV2 with TRBJ1-3; D is uncertain. The CDR3 sequence is 15 residues long. With 2 bases removed from V and 0 bases from J, the gap between germline ends came to 8 bases. Germline assignment: CDR1 SNHLY and CDR2 FYNNEI.

Written as DNA, the CDR3 is TGTGCCAGTAGTCTAACAGAGAACACTGAAGCTTTCTTT. This gives the protein CASSLTENTEAFF. This sequence joins TRBV19 and TRBJ1-1, with D hard to call. V was shortened by 5 bases and J by 1 base, with 8 bases between the two germline ends. The germline gives CDR1 LNHDA, CDR2 SQIVND (reference sequence). This CDR3 comprises 13 residues.

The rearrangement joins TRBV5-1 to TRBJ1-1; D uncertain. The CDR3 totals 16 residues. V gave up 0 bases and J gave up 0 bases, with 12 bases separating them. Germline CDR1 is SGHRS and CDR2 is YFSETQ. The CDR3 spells CASSLVRDRMNTEAFF. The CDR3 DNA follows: TGCGCCAGCAGCTTGGTAAGGGATCGGATGAACACTGAAGCTTTCTTT.

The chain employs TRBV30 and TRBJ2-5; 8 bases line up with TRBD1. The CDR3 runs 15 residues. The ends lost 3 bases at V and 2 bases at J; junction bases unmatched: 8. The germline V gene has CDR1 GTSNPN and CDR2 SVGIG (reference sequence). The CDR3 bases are TGTGCCTGGAGCCGAGGACAGGGTGGGCAAGAGACCCAGTACTTC. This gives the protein CAWSRGQGGQETQYF.

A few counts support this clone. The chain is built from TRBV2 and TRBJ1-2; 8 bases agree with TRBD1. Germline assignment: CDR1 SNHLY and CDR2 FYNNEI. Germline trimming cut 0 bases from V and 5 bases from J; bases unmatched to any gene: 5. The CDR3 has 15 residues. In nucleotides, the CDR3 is TGTGCCAGCAGTGAAGCGAGGACAGGGTGGTATGGCTACACCTTC. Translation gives CASSEARTGWYGYTF.

The CDR3 spells CASSLLGFDTEAFF. CDR3 nucleotide sequence: TGTGCCAGCAGCTTATTGGGGTTCGACACTGAAGCTTTCTTT. The V and J genes are TRBV7-2 and TRBJ1-1; no clear D. The CDR3 has 14 amino acids. Germline loops: CDR1 SGHTA, CDR2 FQGNSA. The V and J ends lost 2 bases and 3 bases respectively, with 10 bases between them.

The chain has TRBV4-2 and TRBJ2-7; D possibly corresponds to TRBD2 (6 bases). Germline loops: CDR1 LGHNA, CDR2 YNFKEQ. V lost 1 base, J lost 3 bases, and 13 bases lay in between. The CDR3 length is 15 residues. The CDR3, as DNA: TGTGCCAGCAGCCAAGCGGGCGGGACCCTCTACGAGCAGTACTTC. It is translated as CASSQAGGTLYEQYF.

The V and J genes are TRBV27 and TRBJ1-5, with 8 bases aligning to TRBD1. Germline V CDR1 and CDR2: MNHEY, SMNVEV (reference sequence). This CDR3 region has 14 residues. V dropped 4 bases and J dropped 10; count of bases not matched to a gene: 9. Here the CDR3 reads CASSYGQGVYPQHF. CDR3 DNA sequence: TGTGCCAGCAGTTACGGACAGGGCGTCTACCCCCAGCATTTT.

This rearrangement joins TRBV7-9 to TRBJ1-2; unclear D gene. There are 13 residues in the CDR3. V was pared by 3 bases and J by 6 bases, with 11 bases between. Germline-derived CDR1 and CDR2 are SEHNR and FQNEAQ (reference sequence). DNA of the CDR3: TGTGCCAGCAGCTTTCACGCAGAGAATGGCTACACCTTC. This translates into CASSFHAENGYTF.

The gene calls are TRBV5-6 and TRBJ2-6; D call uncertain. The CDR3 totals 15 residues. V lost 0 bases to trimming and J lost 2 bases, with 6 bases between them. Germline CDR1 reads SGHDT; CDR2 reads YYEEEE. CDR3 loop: CASSLGDTGANVLTF. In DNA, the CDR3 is TGTGCCAGCAGCTTGGGTGATACTGGGGCCAACGTCCTGACTTTC.

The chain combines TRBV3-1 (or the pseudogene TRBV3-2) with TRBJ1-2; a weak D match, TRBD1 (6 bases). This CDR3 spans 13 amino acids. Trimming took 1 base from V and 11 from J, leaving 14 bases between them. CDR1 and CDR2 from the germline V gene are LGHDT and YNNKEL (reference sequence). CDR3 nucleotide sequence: TGTGCCAGCAGCCAAGTCACAGGGTACGAGTACACCTTC. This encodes CASSQVTGYEYTF.

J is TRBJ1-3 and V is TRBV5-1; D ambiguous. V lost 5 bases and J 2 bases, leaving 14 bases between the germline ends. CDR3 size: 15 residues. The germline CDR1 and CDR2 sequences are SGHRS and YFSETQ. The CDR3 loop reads CASRGSGTAGNTIYF. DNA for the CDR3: TGCGCCAGCAGGGGGTCAGGCACGGCTGGAAACACCATATATTTT.

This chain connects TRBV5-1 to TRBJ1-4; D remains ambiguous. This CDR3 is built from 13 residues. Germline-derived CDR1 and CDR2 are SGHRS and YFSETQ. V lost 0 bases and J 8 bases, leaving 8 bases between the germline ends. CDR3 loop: CASSLAGMEKLFF. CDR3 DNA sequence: TGCGCCAGCAGCTTGGCTGGGATGGAAAAACTGTTTTTT.

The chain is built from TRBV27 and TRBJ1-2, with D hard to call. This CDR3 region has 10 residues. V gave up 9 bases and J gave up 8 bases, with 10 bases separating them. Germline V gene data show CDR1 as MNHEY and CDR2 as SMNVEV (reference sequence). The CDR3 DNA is TGTGCCAGAAATTTCGAGGGCTACACCTTC. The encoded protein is CARNFEGYTF.

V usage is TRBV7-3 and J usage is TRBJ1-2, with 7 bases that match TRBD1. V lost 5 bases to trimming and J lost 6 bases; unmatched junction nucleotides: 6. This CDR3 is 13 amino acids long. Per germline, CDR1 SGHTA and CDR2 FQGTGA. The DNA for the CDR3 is TGTGCCAGCAGCGCCCAGGGGGGGAATGGCTACACCTTC. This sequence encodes CASSAQGGNGYTF.

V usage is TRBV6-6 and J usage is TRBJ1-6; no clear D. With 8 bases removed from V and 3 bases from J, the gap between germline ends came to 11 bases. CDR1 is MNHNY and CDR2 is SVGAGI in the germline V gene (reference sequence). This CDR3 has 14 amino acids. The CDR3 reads CASLQSFYNSPLHF. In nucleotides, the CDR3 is TGTGCCAGCCTGCAGAGTTTCTATAATTCACCCCTCCACTTT.